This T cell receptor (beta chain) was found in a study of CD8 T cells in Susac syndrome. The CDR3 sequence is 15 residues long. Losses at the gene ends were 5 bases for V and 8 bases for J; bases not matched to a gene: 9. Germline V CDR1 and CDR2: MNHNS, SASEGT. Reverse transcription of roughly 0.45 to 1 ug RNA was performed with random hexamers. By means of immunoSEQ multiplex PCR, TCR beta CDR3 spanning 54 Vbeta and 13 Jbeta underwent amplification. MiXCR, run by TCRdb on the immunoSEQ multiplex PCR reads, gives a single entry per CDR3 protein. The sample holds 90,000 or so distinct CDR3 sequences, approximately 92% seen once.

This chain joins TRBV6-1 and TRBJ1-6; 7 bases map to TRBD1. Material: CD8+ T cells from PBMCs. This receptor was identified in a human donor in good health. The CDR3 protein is CASSPPTGTYSPLHF. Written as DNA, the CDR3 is TGTGCCAGCAGTCCCCCGACAGGGACCTATTCACCCCTCCACTTT.